The source of this T cell receptor beta chain is a study of cytomegalovirus exposure and HLA in healthy donors. At the level of the study: Among the approximately 400 genotyped donors, approximately 82% were placed in the Caucasian-associated ancestry cluster. Study results and limitations: What a later analysis reportedly showed was that an Asian-associated ancestry cluster had fewer N-insertions than the approximately 670-donor mean. Cytomegalovirus association was assigned to about 180 TCR beta chains.

The ends were cut back, 6 bases at V and 3 bases at J, with 12 bases in the middle. The CDR3 is made up of 14 amino acids. Germline V gene data show CDR1 as SNHLY and CDR2 as FYNNEI. It was with 60 Vbeta and 13 Jbeta primers that the PCR ran. The table came from immunoSEQ multiplex PCR; TCRdb's copy has only in-frame clones and leaves some out. The sample holds approximately 180,000 clones, roughly 80% seen once. In this sample, this clone turned up once. The antigen remains undetermined. The chain employs TRBV2 and TRBJ2-1; no clear D. Material: PBMCs. This clonotype originated in a woman aged 18-29 years in good health and CMV-seronegative. The CDR3 here is CASRAKEVYNEQFF. In nucleotides, the CDR3 is TGTGCCAGCAGGGCGAAAGAGGTCTACAATGAGCAGTTCTTC.